A selection of T cell receptor beta chains follows, all from one sample in a study of blood T cell repertoires in COVID-19. Clones were sequenced by immunoSEQ multiplex PCR, and TCRdb holds only the in-frame ones, with some missing. This table has approximately 440,000 clones, 90% appearing once. Sequenced material: PBMCs or T cells enriched from blood (not recorded which). These receptors were taken from a man aged 18 to 29 who had recovered from COVID-19. Each CDR3 is given with its conserved first and last residue. The order of the fields is CDR3 DNA, CDR3 protein, clone size, J gene, D gene, V gene. The D gene is left open where the match is weak. Clone size is not always given. Where it is, it says once, few, many or a class for expanded clones.

CDR3nt: TGTGCCAGCAGCAAATTTCGCTACTCTGGAAACACCATATATTTT
CDR3aa: CASSKFRYSGNTIYF
abundance: once
j_gene: TRBJ1-3
d_gene: NA
v_gene: TRBV21-1

CDR3nt: TGTGCCAGCAGTGAAGGGACAGGGGCATACACAGATACGCAGTATTTT
CDR3aa: CASSEGTGAYTDTQYF
abundance: NA
j_gene: TRBJ2-3
d_gene: TRBD1
v_gene: TRBV25-1

CDR3nt: TGTGCCACCAGTGATACCGATGCAGGAATCCCCTCTGGAAACACCATATATTTT
CDR3aa: CATSDTDAGIPSGNTIYF
abundance: NA
j_gene: TRBJ1-3
d_gene: NA
v_gene: TRBV24-1

CDR3nt: TGCGCCAGCAGCCAAGGACTAGCGGGAGGTACCCAAGAGACCCAGTACTTC
CDR3aa: CASSQGLAGGTQETQYF
abundance: NA
j_gene: TRBJ2-5
d_gene: TRBD2
v_gene: TRBV4-1

CDR3nt: TGTGCCACCAGCAGAGAAGCCCTAGGGGGAACTAATGAAAAACTGTTTTTT
CDR3aa: CATSREALGGTNEKLFF
abundance: NA
j_gene: TRBJ1-4
d_gene: NA
v_gene: TRBV15

CDR3nt: TGCAGTGCGGAAACCGGGGGGGTGAACACCTTC
CDR3aa: CSAETGGVNTF
abundance: NA
j_gene: TRBJ1-2
d_gene: NA
v_gene: TRBV20-1

CDR3nt: TGCGCCAGCAGCGCGGGGACAGCTAGCACAGATACGCAGTATTTT
CDR3aa: CASSAGTASTDTQYF
abundance: NA
j_gene: TRBJ2-3
d_gene: NA
v_gene: TRBV5-1

CDR3nt: TGTGCCAGCAACGTGTGGGGGGGCGTTAGGAACACTGAAGCTTTCTTT
CDR3aa: CASNVWGGVRNTEAFF
abundance: NA
j_gene: TRBJ1-1
d_gene: NA
v_gene: TRBV28

CDR3nt: TGCGCCAGCAGCCAGCGGGAGGGCGTCACAGATACGCAGTATTTT
CDR3aa: CASSQREGVTDTQYF
abundance: NA
j_gene: TRBJ2-3
d_gene: TRBD2
v_gene: TRBV5-1

CDR3nt: TGTGCCAGCAGACAGAAGAATCAGCCCCAGCATTTT
CDR3aa: CASRQKNQPQHF
abundance: NA
j_gene: TRBJ1-5
d_gene: NA
v_gene: TRBV19

CDR3nt: TGTGCCAGCAGCCTAGGGGGCGGGAACACTGAAGCTTTCTTT
CDR3aa: CASSLGGGNTEAFF
abundance: NA
j_gene: TRBJ1-1
d_gene: TRBD1
v_gene: TRBV7-3

CDR3nt: TGTGCCAGCAGACAGGGCCATGAGCAGTTCTTC
CDR3aa: CASRQGHEQFF
abundance: NA
j_gene: TRBJ2-1
d_gene: NA
v_gene: TRBV6-5

CDR3nt: TGTGCCACCAGTGAGATTCGGCCAGGGGGTGAGACCCAGTACTTC
CDR3aa: CATSEIRPGGETQYF
abundance: NA
j_gene: TRBJ2-5
d_gene: TRBD1
v_gene: TRBV24-1

CDR3nt: TGCGCCAGCAGCTTGGGTGGGGCGGGAGAAGGCGAGACCCAGTACTTC
CDR3aa: CASSLGGAGEGETQYF
abundance: NA
j_gene: TRBJ2-5
d_gene: TRBD2
v_gene: TRBV5-1

CDR3nt: TGTGCCAGTAGGACAAGCATGAACACTGAAGCTTTCTTT
CDR3aa: CASRTSMNTEAFF
abundance: NA
j_gene: TRBJ1-1
d_gene: NA
v_gene: TRBV19